Below, 10 T cell receptor beta chains from the same sample are listed, as sequenced in a study of blood T cells in healthy people across ages. Primed by a sample-barcoded 5' primer and a J-beta primer mix, a second PCR proceeded for 7 to 11 cycles. TCRdb reprocessed the 5' RACE reads with MiXCR, giving one entry per CDR3 protein. The sample has 1,500,000 or so distinct CDR3 sequences; 40% to 45% are singletons. Sequenced: blood. Receptors originate from a woman aged 18-29 years in good health.

This chain links TRBV27 with TRBJ2-7; 8 bases line up with TRBD2. The CDR3 extends over 15 amino acids. Losses at the gene ends were 7 bases for V and 3 bases for J; bases not matched to a gene: 11. In germline, CDR1 is MNHEY, CDR2 SMNVEV (reference sequence). The CDR3 DNA sequence: TGTGCCAGCAACCCACGGGGACTAGTGGGCTACGAGCAGTACTTC. Its translation is CASNPRGLVGYEQYF.

CDR3 bases: TGTGCCACCAGTGATGATACGACTAGCGGGTTAGAGACCCAGTACTTC. Translating gives CATSDDTTSGLETQYF. The chain joins TRBV24-1 to TRBJ2-5; 10 nucleotides line up with TRBD2. Germline values: CDR1 KGHDR, CDR2 SFDVKD. The CDR3 has 16 amino acids. The V and J ends lost 3 bases and 4 bases, in that order; junction bases with no gene match: 7.

This clonotype was seen a handful of times. The chain combines TRBV9 with TRBJ2-3; the D call may be TRBD1 or TRBD2 (6 bases each). Trimming took off 0 bases at V and 4 bases at J, with 12 bases between the two ends. Germline V gene data show CDR1 as SGDLS and CDR2 as YYNGEE. The CDR3 sequence is 15 residues long. In nucleotides, the CDR3 is TGTGCCAGCAGCGTAGAGAGGGGGGTGGCAGATACGCAGTATTTT. Protein: CASSVERGVADTQYF.

A remark on this clonotype: At one end, the junction sequence differs from germline, possibly due to a read error. The CDR3 sequence is CAGSPVRMGEQYF. The CDR3 region has the DNA TGCGCCGGCAGCCCCGTGAGGATGGGCGAGCAGTACTTC. This chain joins TRBV5-1 and TRBJ2-7; D not resolved. In germline, CDR1 is SGHRS, CDR2 YFSETQ. The CDR3 length is 13 residues.

The V call is TRBV20-1, the J call TRBJ2-7; D not certain. The CDR3 runs to 11 residues. V dropped 5 bases and J dropped 6 bases, with 11 bases sitting between them. From germline, CDR1 is DFQATT and CDR2 SNEGSKA (reference sequence). The CDR3 DNA follows: TGCAGTGCTCCCCGGGTGTTCGAGCAGTACTTC. Its protein product is CSAPRVFEQYF.

The genes are TRBV2 and TRBJ2-1; D is tentatively TRBD1 or TRBD2 (5 bases each). The V end lost 4 bases, the J end lost 13 bases, and 17 bases lay between the germline ends. The CDR3 extends over 13 amino acids. The germline V gene encodes CDR1 SNHLY and CDR2 FYNNEI. The CDR3 loop reads CASSAQGRETQFF. The DNA for the CDR3 is TGTGCCAGCAGTGCCCAGGGAAGGGAGACCCAGTTCTTC.

The gene calls are TRBV3-1 and TRBJ2-5; 11 nucleotides match TRBD2. The CDR3 is 17 amino acids. V gave up 5 bases and J gave up 7 bases; unmatched junction bases: 15. The germline CDR1 and CDR2 sequences are LGHDT and YNNKEL (reference sequence). As DNA, the CDR3 is TGTGCCAGCAGCAGGGTTCGGGGACTAGCGGCTTCGGCGACCCAGTACTTC. Amino acids: CASSRVRGLAASATQYF.

This clonotype showed up just a few times. The J gene is TRBJ2-1, the V gene TRBV7-2; TRBD2 aligns across 12 bases. There are 16 residues in the CDR3. Looked up from germline, CDR1 is SGHTA and CDR2 is FQGNSA. Losses at the gene ends were 1 base for V and 9 bases for J; bases not matched to a gene: 7. CDR3: CASSLGLAGGQGEQFF. The CDR3 DNA follows: TGTGCCAGCAGCTTAGGGCTAGCGGGAGGGCAGGGTGAGCAGTTCTTC.

The genes are TRBV6-2 or TRBV6-3 and TRBJ1-5; D is perhaps TRBD1 (5 bases). The CDR3 consists of 14 residues. Germline V gene sequence: CDR1 MNHEY, CDR2 SVGEGT. The V gene lost 2 bases and the J gene lost 5 bases, with 10 bases spanning the gap. As DNA, the CDR3 is TGTGCCAGCAGTTACAGTGTGGGGGATCAGCCCCAGCATTTT. Amino acid sequence: CASSYSVGDQPQHF.

This clonotype was found a few times. The V call is TRBV7-9, the J call TRBJ1-1; D might be TRBD1 (5 bases). The germline V and J ends were trimmed by 4 bases and 4 bases, with 19 bases remaining between them. Germline CDR1 reads SEHNR; CDR2 reads FQNEAQ (reference sequence). The CDR3 contains 16 residues. As DNA, the CDR3 is TGTGCCAGCAGCTCCCCGGGGGTACAGACTCCCACTGAAGCTTTCTTT. Protein sequence: CASSSPGVQTPTEAFF. Based on the CDR3 plus reference TRBV7-9 and TRBJ1-1, the full variable domain is DTGVSQNPRHKITKRGQNVTFRCDPISEHNRLYWYRQTLGQGPEFLTYFQNEAQLEKSRLLSDRFSAERPKGSFSTLEIQRTEQGDSAMYLCASSSPGVQTPTEAFFGQGTRLTVV.